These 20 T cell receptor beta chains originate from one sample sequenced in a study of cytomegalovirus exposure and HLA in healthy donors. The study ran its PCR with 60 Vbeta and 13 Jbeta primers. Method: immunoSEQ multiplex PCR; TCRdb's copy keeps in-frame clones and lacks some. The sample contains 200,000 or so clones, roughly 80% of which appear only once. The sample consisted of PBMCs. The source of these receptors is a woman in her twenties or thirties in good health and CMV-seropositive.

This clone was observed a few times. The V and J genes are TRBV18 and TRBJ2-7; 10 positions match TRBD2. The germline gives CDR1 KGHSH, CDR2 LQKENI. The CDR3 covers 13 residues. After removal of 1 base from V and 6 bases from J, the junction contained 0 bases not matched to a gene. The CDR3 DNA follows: TGTGCCAGCTCACCACTAGCGGGGGGCGAGCAGTACTTC. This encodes CASSPLAGGEQYF.

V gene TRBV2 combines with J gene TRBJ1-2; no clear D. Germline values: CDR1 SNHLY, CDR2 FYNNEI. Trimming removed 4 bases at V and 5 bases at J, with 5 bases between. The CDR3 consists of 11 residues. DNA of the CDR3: TGTGCCAGCAGTGTGTCTTATGGCTACACCTTC. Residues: CASSVSYGYTF. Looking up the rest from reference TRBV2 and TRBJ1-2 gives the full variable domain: EPEVTQTPSHQVTQMGQEVILRCVPISNHLYFYWYRQILGQKVEFLVSFYNNEISEKSEIFDDQFSVERPDGSNFTLKIRSTKLEDSAMYFCASSVSYGYTFGSGTRLTVV.

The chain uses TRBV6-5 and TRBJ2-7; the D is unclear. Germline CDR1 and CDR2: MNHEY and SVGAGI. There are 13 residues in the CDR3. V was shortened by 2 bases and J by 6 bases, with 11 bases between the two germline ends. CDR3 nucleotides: TGTGCCAGCAGTTACAGTTTAGTTGGCGAGCAGTACTTC. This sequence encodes CASSYSLVGEQYF.

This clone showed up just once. Written as DNA, the CDR3 is TGTGCCAGCAGCGCTAGACTAGCGGGAGGAAACAATGAGCAGTTCTTC. It is translated as CASSARLAGGNNEQFF. This chain links TRBV11-2 with TRBJ2-1; 13 bases are shared with TRBD2. The V gene end was trimmed by 5 bases and the J gene end by 5 bases; junction bases not matched to a gene: 6. Germline values: CDR1 SGHAT, CDR2 FQNNGV. The CDR3 covers 16 residues.

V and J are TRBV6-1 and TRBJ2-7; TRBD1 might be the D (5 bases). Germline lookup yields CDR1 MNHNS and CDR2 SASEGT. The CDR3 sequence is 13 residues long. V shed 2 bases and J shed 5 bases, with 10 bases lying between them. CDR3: CASSERQSDEQYF. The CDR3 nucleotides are TGTGCCAGCAGTGAAAGACAGTCAGACGAGCAGTACTTC.

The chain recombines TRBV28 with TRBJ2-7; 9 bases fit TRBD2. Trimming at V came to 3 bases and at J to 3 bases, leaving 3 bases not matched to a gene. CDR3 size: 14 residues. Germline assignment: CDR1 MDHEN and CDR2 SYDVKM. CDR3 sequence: CASSLLAGDYEQYF. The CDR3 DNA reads TGTGCCAGCAGTTTGTTAGCGGGAGACTACGAGCAGTACTTC.

The CDR3 is CASSLWTTGELFF. The CDR3 DNA is TGTGCCAGCAGTTTATGGACTACCGGGGAGCTGTTTTTT. The chain has TRBV27 and TRBJ2-2; TRBD2 is a possible D gene (5 bases). The germline V gene has CDR1 MNHEY and CDR2 SMNVEV (reference sequence). Trimming pared 1 base from V and 5 bases from J, leaving 5 bases between. The CDR3 covers 13 residues.

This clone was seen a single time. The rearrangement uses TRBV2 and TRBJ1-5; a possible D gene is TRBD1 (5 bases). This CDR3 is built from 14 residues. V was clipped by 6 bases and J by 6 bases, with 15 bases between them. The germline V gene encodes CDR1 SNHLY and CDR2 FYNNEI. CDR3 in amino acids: CASRGSRETQPQHF. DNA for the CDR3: TGTGCCAGCAGGGGATCCAGGGAAACTCAGCCCCAGCATTTT.

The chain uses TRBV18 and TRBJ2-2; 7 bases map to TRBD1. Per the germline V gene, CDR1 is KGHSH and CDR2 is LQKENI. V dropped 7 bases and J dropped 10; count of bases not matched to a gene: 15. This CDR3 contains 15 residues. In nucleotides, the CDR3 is TGTGCCAGCTTAAGACAGGGTGGAACCTCGGCGGAGCTGTTTTTT. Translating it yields CASLRQGGTSAELFF.

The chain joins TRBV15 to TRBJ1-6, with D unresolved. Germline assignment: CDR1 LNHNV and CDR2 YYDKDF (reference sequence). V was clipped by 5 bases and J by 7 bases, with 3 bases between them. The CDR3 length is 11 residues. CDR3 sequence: CATSENSPLHF. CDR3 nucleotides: TGTGCCACCAGCGAGAATTCACCCCTCCACTTT.

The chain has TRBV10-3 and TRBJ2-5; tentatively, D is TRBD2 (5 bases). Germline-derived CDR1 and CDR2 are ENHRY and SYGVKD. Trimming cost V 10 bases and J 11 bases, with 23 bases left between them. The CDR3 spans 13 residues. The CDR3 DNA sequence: TGTGCCACCAAGACGAACTCTAGGACTGAGCAGTACTTC. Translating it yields CATKTNSRTEQYF.

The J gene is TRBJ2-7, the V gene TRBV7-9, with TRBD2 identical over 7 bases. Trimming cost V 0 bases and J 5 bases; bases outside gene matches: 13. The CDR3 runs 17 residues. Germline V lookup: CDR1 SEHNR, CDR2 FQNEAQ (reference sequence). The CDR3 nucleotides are TGTGCCAGCAGCTTAGCGGGGGGGATATCGGGGGATCACGAGCAGTACTTC. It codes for CASSLAGGISGDHEQYF.

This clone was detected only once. The CDR3 sequence: CASSGAGVNEKLFF. DNA of the CDR3: TGTGCCAGTAGTGGGGCAGGGGTTAATGAAAAACTGTTTTTT. This chain joins TRBV19 and TRBJ1-4; tentative D call: TRBD1 (6 bases). V lost 5 bases and J 4 bases, leaving 11 bases between the germline ends. The CDR3 is 14 residues long. Germline V CDR1 and CDR2: LNHDA, SQIVND (reference sequence).

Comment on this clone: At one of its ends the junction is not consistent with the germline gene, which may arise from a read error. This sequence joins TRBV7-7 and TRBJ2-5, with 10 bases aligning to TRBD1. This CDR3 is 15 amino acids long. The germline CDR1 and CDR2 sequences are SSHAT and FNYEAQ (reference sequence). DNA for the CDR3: TGTGCTAGCAGCTTAGGGACAGGGGCGAGAGAGACCCAGTACTTC. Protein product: CASSLGTGARETQYF.

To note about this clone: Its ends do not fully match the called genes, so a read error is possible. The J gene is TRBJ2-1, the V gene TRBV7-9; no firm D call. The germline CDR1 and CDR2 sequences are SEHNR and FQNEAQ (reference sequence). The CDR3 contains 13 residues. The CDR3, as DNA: TGTTCCAGCAGCTTAGATCTTGCGGCTGAGCAGTTCTTC. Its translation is CSSSLDLAAEQFF.

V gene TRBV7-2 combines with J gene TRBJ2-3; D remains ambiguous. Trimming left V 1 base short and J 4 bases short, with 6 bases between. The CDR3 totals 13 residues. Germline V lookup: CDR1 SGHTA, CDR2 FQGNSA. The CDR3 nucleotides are TGTGCCAGCAGCTTAGATAATGCAGATACGCAGTATTTT. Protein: CASSLDNADTQYF. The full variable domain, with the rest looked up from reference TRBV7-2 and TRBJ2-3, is GAGVSQSPSNKVTEKGKDVELRCDPISGHTALYWYRQSLGQGLEFLIYFQGNSAPDKSGLPSDRFSAERTGGSVSTLTIQRTQQEDSAVYLCASSLDNADTQYFGPGTRLTVL.

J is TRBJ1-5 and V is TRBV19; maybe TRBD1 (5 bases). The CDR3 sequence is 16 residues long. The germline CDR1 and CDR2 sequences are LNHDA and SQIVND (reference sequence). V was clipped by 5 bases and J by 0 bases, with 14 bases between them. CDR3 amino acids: CASSWGGSFSNQPQHF. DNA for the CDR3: TGTGCCAGTAGTTGGGGGGGTAGCTTTAGCAATCAGCCCCAGCATTTT.

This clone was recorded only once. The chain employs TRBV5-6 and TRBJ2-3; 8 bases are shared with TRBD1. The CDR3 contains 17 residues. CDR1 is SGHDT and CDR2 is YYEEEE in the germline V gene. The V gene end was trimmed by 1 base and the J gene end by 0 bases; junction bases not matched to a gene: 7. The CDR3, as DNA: TGTGCCAGCAGCTTGCCAGGACAGGGTCGGAGCACAGATACGCAGTATTTT. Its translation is CASSLPGQGRSTDTQYF.

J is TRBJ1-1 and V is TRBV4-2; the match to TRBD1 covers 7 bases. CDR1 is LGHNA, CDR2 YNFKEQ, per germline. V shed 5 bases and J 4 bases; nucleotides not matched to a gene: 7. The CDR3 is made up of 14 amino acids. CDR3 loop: CASSNRQGRTEAFF. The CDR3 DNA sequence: TGTGCCAGCAGCAACCGACAGGGCCGCACTGAAGCTTTCTTT.

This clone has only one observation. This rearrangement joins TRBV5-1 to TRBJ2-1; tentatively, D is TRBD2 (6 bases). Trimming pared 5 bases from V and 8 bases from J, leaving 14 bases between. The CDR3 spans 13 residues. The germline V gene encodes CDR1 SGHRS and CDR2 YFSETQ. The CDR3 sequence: CASRRDWFDEQFF. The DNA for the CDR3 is TGCGCCAGCAGAAGGGACTGGTTCGATGAGCAGTTCTTC.